These 3 T cell receptor beta chains originate from one sample sequenced in a study of T cell repertoires in cytomegalovirus infection. TCRdb called the reads again in MiXCR, with one record for every CDR3 protein. The sample has 150,000 to 200,000 distinct CDR3 sequences; 13% to 15% are singletons. The material sequenced was PBMCs. These receptors all come from a human donor in good health (CMV status not recorded). Some clones in this sample may be carry-over from other donors' samples.

This clonotype was seen more than once but under ten times. The chain has TRBV20-1 and TRBJ2-5; D unresolved. Trimming stripped 1 base from V and 7 bases from J, with 7 bases between. The CDR3 is 11 amino acids. In germline, CDR1 is DFQATT, CDR2 SNEGSKA (reference sequence). The DNA of the CDR3 is TGCAGTGCTAGAGCCCCCCCGACCCAGTACTTC. Translated: CSARAPPTQYF.

The rearrangement uses TRBV7-9 and TRBJ1-1; TRBD1 matches 8 bases. CDR1 and CDR2 (germline): SEHNR, FQNEAQ (reference sequence). The V and J ends lost 6 bases and 4 bases, in that order; junction bases with no gene match: 7. CDR3 size: 14 residues. The CDR3 loop is CASRIQGGGTEAFF. In nucleotides, the CDR3 is TGTGCCAGCAGAATACAGGGGGGGGGCACTGAAGCTTTCTTT.

This clonotype was recorded many times. The chain is built from TRBV20-1 and TRBJ2-1; D is unresolved. Trimming cost V 3 bases and J 0 bases, with 9 bases left between them. CDR1 is DFQATT and CDR2 is SNEGSKA in the germline V gene (reference sequence). The CDR3 spans 14 residues. The CDR3 DNA reads as TGCAGTGCTAGTAGTCAGAGCTCCTACAATGAGCAGTTCTTC. Encoded protein: CSASSQSSYNEQFF.